This paragraph reports one T cell receptor (beta chain). Its antigen is unidentified. Naive and memory CD4+ T cell DNA was deep-sequenced without culture. Clones were read by immunoSEQ multiplex PCR, and TCRdb kept only the in-frame ones, dropping some. The table shows tens of thousands of clones, with approximately 90% occurring only once. The sample originates from a study of CD4 T cells in relation to SARS-CoV-2 and coronaviruses. Broader study findings: The cross-reactivity analysis covered only spike protein, not other viral proteins.

Per germline, CDR1 LGHNA and CDR2 YNFKEQ. The CDR3 has 16 amino acids. The ends lost 4 bases at V and 1 base at J; junction bases unmatched: 6. The sequence was obtained from an adult with COVID-19. Input material: naive CD4+ T cells from PBMCs. The subset is: naive CD4+ T cells isolated by negative enrichment. The chain recombines TRBV4-2 with TRBJ2-2, with 7 bases matching TRBD2. Written as DNA, the CDR3 is TGTGCCAGCAGCCCACGGTCTAGCGGGAACACCGGGGAGCTGTTTTTT. Its translation: CASSPRSSGNTGELFF.